Detailed here is one T cell receptor (beta chain). The table came from immunoSEQ multiplex PCR; TCRdb's copy has only in-frame clones and leaves some out. The data hold under 100,000 clones, with 80% to 90% observed a single time. This CDR3 region has 14 residues. Germline V lookup: CDR1 LNHDA, CDR2 SQIVND (reference sequence). V lost 4 bases and J 4 bases, leaving 14 bases between the germline ends. The sample is drawn from a study of technical replicates of blood from a few donors. The chain couples TRBV19 to TRBJ2-7; maybe TRBD2 (6 bases). This clonotype was sampled from a human donor in good health. Some clones in this sample may be carry-over from other donors' samples. The sample taken for sequencing was PBMCs. CDR3 in DNA: TGTGCCAGTAGTAGGGAGAAGGGAGGTTACGAGCAGTACTTC. Residues: CASSREKGGYEQYF.